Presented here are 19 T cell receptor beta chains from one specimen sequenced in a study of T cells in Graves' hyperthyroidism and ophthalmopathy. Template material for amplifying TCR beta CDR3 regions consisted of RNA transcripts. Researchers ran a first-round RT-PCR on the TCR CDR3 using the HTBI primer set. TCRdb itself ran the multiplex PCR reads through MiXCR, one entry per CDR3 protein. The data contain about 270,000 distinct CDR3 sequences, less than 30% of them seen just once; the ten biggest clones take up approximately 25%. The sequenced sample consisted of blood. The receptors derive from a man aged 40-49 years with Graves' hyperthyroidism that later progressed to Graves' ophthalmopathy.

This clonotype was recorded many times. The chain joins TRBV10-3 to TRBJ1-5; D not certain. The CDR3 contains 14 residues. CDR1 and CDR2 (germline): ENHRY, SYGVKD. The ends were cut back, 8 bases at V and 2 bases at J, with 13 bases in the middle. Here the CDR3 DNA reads TGTGCCATCTCCAAGGACGGGGGCAATCAGCCCCAGCATTTT. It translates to CAISKDGGNQPQHF.

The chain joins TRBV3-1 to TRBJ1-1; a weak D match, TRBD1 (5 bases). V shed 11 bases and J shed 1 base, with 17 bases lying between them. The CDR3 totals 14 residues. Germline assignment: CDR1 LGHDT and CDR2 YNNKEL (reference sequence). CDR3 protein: CAAGDRASNTEAFF. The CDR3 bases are TGTGCCGCGGGGGATAGGGCTTCGAACACTGAAGCTTTCTTT.

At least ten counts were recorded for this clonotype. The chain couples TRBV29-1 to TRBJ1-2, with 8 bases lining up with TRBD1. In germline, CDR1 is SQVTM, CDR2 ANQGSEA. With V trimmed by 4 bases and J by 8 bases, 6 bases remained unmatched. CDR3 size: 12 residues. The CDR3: CSVGAGGRGYTF. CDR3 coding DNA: TGCAGCGTTGGCGCAGGGGGCCGGGGCTACACCTTC. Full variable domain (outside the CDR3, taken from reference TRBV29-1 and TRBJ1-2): SAVISQKPSRDICQRGTSLTIQCQVDSQVTMMFWYRQQPGQSLTLIATANQGSEATYESGFVIDKFPISRPNLTFSTLTVSNMSPEDSSIYLCSVGAGGRGYTFGSGTRLTVV.

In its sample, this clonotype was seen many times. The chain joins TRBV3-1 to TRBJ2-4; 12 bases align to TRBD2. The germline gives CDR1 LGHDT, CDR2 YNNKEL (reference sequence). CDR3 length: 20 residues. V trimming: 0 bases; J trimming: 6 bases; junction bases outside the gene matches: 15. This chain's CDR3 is CASSQDVGGLAGFVRNIQYF. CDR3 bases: TGTGCCAGCAGCCAAGACGTCGGGGGACTAGCGGGCTTTGTGCGAAACATTCAGTACTTC.

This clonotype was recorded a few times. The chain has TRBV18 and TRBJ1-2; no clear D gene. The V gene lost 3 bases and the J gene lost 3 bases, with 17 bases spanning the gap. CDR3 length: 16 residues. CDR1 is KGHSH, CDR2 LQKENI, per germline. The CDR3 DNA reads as TGTGCCAGCTCACCGCCTGACATGTCTAGGCACTATGGCTACACCTTC. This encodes CASSPPDMSRHYGYTF.

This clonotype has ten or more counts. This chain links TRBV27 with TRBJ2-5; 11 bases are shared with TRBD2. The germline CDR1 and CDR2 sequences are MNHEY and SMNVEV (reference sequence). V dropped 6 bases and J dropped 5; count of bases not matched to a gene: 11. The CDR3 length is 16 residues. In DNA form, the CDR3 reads TGTGCCAGCAGAGAAAATAGCGGGAGGGCCCTGGAGACCCAGTACTTC. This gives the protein CASRENSGRALETQYF.

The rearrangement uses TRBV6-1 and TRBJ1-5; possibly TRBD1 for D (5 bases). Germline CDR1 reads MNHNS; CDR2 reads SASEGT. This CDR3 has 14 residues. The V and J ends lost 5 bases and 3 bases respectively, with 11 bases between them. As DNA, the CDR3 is TGTGCCAGCAGTAATCAGGGACTCAATCAGCCCCAGCATTTT. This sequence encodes CASSNQGLNQPQHF.

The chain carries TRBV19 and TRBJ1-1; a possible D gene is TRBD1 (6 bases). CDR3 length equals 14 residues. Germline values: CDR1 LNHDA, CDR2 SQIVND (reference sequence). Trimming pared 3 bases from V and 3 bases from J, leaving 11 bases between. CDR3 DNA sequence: TGTGCCAGTAGTATCGGGGGCTCGGACACTGAAGCTTTCTTT. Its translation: CASSIGGSDTEAFF.

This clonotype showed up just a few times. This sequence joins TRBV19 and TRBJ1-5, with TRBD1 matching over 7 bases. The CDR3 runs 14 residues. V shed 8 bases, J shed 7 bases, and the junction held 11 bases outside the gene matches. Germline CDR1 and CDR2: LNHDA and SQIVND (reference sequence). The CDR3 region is CASGSDRVGQPQHF. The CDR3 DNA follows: TGTGCCAGTGGTTCCGACAGGGTAGGGCAGCCCCAGCATTTT. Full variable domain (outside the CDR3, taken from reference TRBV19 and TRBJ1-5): DGGITQSPKYLFRKEGQNVTLSCEQNLNHDAMYWYRQDPGQGLRLIYYSQIVNDFQKGDIAEGYSVSREKKESFPLTVTSAQKNPTAFYLCASGSDRVGQPQHFGDGTRLSIL.

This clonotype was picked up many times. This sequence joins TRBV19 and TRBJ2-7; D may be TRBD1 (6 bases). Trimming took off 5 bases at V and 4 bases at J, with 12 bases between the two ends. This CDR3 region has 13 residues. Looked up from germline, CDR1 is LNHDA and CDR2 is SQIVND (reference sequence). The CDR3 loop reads CASSLARGYEQYF. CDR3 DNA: TGTGCCAGTAGTCTGGCCAGGGGTTACGAGCAGTACTTC.

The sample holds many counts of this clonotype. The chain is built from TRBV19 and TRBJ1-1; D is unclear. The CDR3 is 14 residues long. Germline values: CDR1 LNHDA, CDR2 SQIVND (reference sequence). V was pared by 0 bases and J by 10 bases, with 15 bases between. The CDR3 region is CASSIDWASRGAFF. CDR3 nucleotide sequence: TGTGCCAGTAGTATAGATTGGGCCTCCCGAGGAGCTTTCTTT.

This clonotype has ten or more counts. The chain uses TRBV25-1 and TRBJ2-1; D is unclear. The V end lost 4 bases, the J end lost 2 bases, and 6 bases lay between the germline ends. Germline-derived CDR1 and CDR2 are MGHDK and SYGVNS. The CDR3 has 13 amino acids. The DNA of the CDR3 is TGTGCCAGCAGTGCAATGGCCTACAATGAGCAGTTCTTC. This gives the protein CASSAMAYNEQFF.

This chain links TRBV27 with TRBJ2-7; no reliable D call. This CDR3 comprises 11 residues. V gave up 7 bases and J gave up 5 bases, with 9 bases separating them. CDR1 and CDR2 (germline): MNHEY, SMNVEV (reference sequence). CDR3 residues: CASTVGNEQYF. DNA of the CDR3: TGTGCCAGCACGGTGGGTAACGAGCAGTACTTC.

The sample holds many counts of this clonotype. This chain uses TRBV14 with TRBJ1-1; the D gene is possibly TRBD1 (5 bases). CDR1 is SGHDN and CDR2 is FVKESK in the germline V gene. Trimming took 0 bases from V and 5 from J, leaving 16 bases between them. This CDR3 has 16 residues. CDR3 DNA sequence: TGTGCCAGCAGCCAAGATGAGGGGACGGAGAAAACTGAAGCTTTCTTT. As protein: CASSQDEGTEKTEAFF. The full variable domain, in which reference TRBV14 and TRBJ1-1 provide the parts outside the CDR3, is EAGVTQFPSHSVIEKGQTVTLRCDPISGHDNLYWYRRVMGKEIKFLLHFVKESKQDESGMPNNRFLAERTGGTYSTLKVQPAELEDSGVYFCASSQDEGTEKTEAFFGQGTRLTVV.

CDR3 nucleotide sequence: TGTGCCAGCATTAAGGTGGGAAGCATAATGGAGACCCAGTACTTC. This gives the protein CASIKVGSIMETQYF. The rearrangement joins TRBV7-8 to TRBJ2-5; D gene uncertain. The V end was cut by 7 bases, the J end by 5 bases, with 20 bases between. The length of the CDR3 is 15 residues. Germline-derived CDR1 and CDR2 are SGHVS and FQNEAQ.

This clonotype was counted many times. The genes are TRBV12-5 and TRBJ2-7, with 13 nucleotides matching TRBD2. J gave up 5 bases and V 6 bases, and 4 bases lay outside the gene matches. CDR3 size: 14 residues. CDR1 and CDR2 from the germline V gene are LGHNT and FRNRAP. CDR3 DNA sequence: TGTGCTAGTGGGCGGACTAGCGGGAGCGACGAGCAGTACTTC. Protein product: CASGRTSGSDEQYF. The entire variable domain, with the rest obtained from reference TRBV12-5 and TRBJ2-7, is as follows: DARVTQTPRHKVTEMGQEVTMRCQPILGHNTVFWYRQTMMQGLELLAYFRNRAPLDDSGMPKDRFSAEMPDATLATLKIQPSEPRDSAVYFCASGRTSGSDEQYFGPGTRLTVT.

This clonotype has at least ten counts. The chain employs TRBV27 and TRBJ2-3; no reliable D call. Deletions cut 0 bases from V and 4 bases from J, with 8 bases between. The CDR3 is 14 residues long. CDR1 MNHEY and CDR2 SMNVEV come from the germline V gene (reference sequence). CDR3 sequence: CASSLSRPADTQYF. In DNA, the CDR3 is TGTGCCAGCAGTTTATCTAGGCCGGCAGATACGCAGTATTTT.

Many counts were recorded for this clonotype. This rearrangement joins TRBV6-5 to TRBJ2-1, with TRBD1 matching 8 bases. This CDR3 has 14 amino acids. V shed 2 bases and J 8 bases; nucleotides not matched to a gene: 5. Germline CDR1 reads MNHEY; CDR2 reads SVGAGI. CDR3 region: CASSYRTGNHEQFF. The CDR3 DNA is TGTGCCAGCAGTTACCGGACAGGGAACCATGAGCAGTTCTTC.

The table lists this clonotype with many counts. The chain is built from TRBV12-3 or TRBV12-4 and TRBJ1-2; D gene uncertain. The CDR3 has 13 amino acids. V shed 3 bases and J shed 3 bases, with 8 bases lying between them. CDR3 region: CASSFIQDYGYTF. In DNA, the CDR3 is TGTGCCAGCAGTTTCATCCAGGACTATGGCTACACCTTC.